The rows below give T cell receptor beta chains drawn from one sample of a study of T cell changes during pregnancy in multiple sclerosis. Using immunoSEQ multiplex PCR, the repertoire was profiled, and TCRdb retains in-frame clones only, with some absent. Of about 73,000 clones in the sample, 90% were seen once. The sequences come from peripheral blood, collected after pregnancy. Receptors were obtained from a female donor in good health, enrolled as a control in a pregnancy study. CDR3s leave out the opening cysteine and the closing phenylalanine or tryptophan. Fields, in order: CDR3 protein, V gene.

ASSEVPDIPPDRVDGYT TRBV5-1
AISEKEAVNQPQH TRBV10-3
ASSLEGFGGDGELF TRBV13
ASSLRLAEYNEQF TRBV27
ASSYSDRGRKTQY TRBV6-5
ASSLGGTGDEKLF TRBV5-4
ASTRGLGGNQPQH TRBV6-1
ASSPLDSEAF TRBV18
AWSPDRGFSGNTIY TRBV30
ATRGGEKLF TRBV15
ASSYRGRGDTEAF TRBV6-6
SVEVASGVVQF TRBV29-1
ATGGWKSGNTIY TRBV7-8
ASSYSYGELF TRBV6-5
ASSQEVGAGGTGEQY TRBV4-3
ASSPDKNYGYT TRBV18
ASRAWTSGIYEQY TRBV2
ASSLAASGTLEQY TRBV5-4
ASSIAPPTAYNEQF TRBV19
ASSPPPANEKLF TRBV18
AAGQDPYGYT TRBV10-3
ASSLVADPTLEAF TRBV5-1
AISLPGVDSYEQY TRBV10-3
ASSRGQGLYEQY TRBV11-3
ASSNPQGLGTEAF TRBV6-5
ASSAQASGGGTDTQY TRBV9
SAQSGDEQF TRBV20-1
ASSLGQYQPQH TRBV7-8
ASSLGTGNYGYT TRBV5-1
ATSRAGGLQETQY TRBV15
ASSQAPGDDYEQY TRBV4-1
ASSLGGTNYGYT TRBV5-1
ASSLTGAHEQY TRBV25-1
ASSRGQGLNTEAF TRBV5-4
ASSYSPGPNTGELF TRBV6-5
AWSSGGYNSPLH TRBV30
ASSGARAGNTIY TRBV2
ASSPLQGPYGYT TRBV6-5